This TCR beta chain was identified in a study of early T cells in non-severe SARS-CoV-2 infection. The CDR3 consists of 13 residues. Between the trimmed V and J ends, which lost 3 bases and 8 bases, there was a span of 8 bases. CDR1 is SGHVS and CDR2 is FQNEAQ in the germline V gene. This clonotype came up many times. TCRdb ran MiXCR on the 5' RACE reads and lists one entry per CDR3 protein. The table shows about 31,000 distinct CDR3 sequences, with approximately 5.3% occurring only once. The sequence derives from an adult who was a healthcare worker with PCR-confirmed SARS-CoV-2 infection or an uninfected control (not recorded which). Material for sequencing was whole blood. The V gene is TRBV7-8, the J gene TRBJ1-6; D gene ambiguous. The DNA for the CDR3 is TGTGCCAGCAGCTTTTCGAGGGATTCACCCCTCCACTTT. Its translation is CASSFSRDSPLHF.